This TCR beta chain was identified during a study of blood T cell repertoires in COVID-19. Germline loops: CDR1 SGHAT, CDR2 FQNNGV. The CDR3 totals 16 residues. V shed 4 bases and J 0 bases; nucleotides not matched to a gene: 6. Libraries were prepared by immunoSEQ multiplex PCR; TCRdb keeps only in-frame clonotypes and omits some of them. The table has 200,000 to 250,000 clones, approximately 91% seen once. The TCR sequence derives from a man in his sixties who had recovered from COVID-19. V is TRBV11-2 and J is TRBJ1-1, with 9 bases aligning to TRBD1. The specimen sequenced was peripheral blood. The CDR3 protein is CASSSGQGFLNTEAFF. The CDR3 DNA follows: TGTGCCAGCAGCTCAGGACAGGGGTTCTTGAACACTGAAGCTTTCTTT. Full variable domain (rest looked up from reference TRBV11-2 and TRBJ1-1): EAGVAQSPRYKIIEKRQSVAFWCNPISGHATLYWYQQILGQGPKLLIQFQNNGVVDDSQLPKDRFSAERLKGVDSTLKIQPAKLEDSAVYLCASSSGQGFLNTEAFFGQGTRLTVV.